This TCR beta chain originates from a study of blood T cells in healthy people across ages. Through a sample-barcoded 5' primer and a J-beta primer mix, a second PCR was run for roughly 6 to 12 cycles. Every cDNA was tagged by a template-switch adaptor with 12 random nucleotides. TCRdb itself ran the 5' RACE reads through MiXCR, one entry per CDR3 protein. The sample carries some 880,000 distinct CDR3 sequences, roughly 35% recorded once. The study's findings and limits: Across samples, TCR beta diversity tracked strongly with naive T cell percentage. Underestimates were what the diversity estimates from one million T cells were considered to be.

J lost 0 bases, V lost 0 bases, and 17 bases had no gene match. Germline V gene data show CDR1 as DFQATT and CDR2 as SNEGSKA (reference sequence). This CDR3 is built from 20 residues. This clonotype was seen repeatedly, ten times or more. Its cognate antigen is unknown. What was sequenced was blood. The chain carries TRBV20-1 and TRBJ2-3; 8 bases align to TRBD1. The sequence came from a man aged 18 to 35 in good health. Here the CDR3 DNA reads TGCAGTGCTAGAGAGGGTAAAGAGGACAGGGTTTATACTAGCACAGATACGCAGTATTTT. It translates to CSAREGKEDRVYTSTDTQYF.